This record concerns one T cell receptor (beta chain) sequence. The repertoire was sequenced with immunoSEQ multiplex PCR; TCRdb's copy has only in-frame clones and lacks some. The table includes tens of thousands of clones, over 80% detected once. The sample is drawn from a study of T cell changes during pregnancy in multiple sclerosis. With V trimmed by 2 bases and J by 5 bases, 7 bases remained unmatched. This CDR3 has 16 residues. Germline V lookup: CDR1 SEHNR, CDR2 FQNEAQ (reference sequence). Here the sequenced sample was CD8+ T cells from peripheral blood mononuclear cells, taken in the third trimester of pregnancy. The chain uses TRBV7-9 and TRBJ2-2, with 8 nucleotides matching TRBD1. The clonotype comes from a female donor with multiple sclerosis, enrolled in a pregnancy study. CDR3 amino acids: CASSLPQGGYTGELFF. In nucleotides, the CDR3 is TGTGCCAGCAGCTTACCACAGGGGGGATATACCGGGGAGCTGTTTTTT. The variable domain in full, with the rest retrieved from reference TRBV7-9 and TRBJ2-2, is DTGVSQNPRHKITKRGQNVTFRCDPISEHNRLYWYRQTLGQGPEFLTYFQNEAQLEKSRLLSDRFSAERPKGSFSTLEIQRTEQGDSAMYLCASSLPQGGYTGELFFGEGSRLTVL.